A single sample is the source of the 9 T cell receptor beta chains below, sequenced in a study of cytomegalovirus exposure and HLA in healthy donors. PCR was performed using 60 Vbeta and 13 Jbeta primers. The data were produced by immunoSEQ multiplex PCR, yet TCRdb's version contains in-frame clones alone and is incomplete. Of about 180,000 clones detected, less than 85% appear once; the ten largest clones hold 1%. The sample was PBMCs. Source of these receptors: a boy younger than 10 in good health and CMV-seronegative.

This clone is a singleton in its sample. This chain connects TRBV10-3 to TRBJ1-2, with D unclear. The CDR3 extends over 15 amino acids. V lost 0 bases and J lost 2, with 10 bases in between. CDR1 ENHRY and CDR2 SYGVKD come from the germline V gene. The CDR3 DNA reads TGTGCCATCAGTGAGTCTAGGCCGAGGAACTATGGCTACACCTTC. It specifies CAISESRPRNYGYTF.

The V call is TRBV19, the J call TRBJ1-5; weak D call: TRBD1 (5 bases). CDR1 is LNHDA, CDR2 SQIVND, per germline (reference sequence). This CDR3 has 16 residues. V was shortened by 3 bases and J by 4 bases, with 16 bases between the two germline ends. The DNA of the CDR3 is TGTGCCAGTAGTATGTCCTCGGGGGGGGGAAATCAGCCCCAGCATTTT. As protein: CASSMSSGGGNQPQHF.

This clone was detected only a few times. The rearrangement links TRBV6-1 to TRBJ2-7; 11 bases are a match to TRBD1. The germline CDR1 and CDR2 sequences are MNHNS and SASEGT. The trim removed 7 bases at V and 9 bases at J, leaving 8 bases unmatched. The CDR3 is made up of 13 amino acids. The CDR3 nucleotides are TGTGCCAGCACTGGACAGGGGGCGCGAAGGCAGTACTTC. It specifies CASTGQGARRQYF.

This chain uses TRBV11-2 with TRBJ2-3; D may be TRBD2 (5 bases). The CDR3 totals 13 residues. Germline values: CDR1 SGHAT, CDR2 FQNNGV. V was trimmed by 6 bases and J by 0 bases, leaving 7 bases between them. This chain's CDR3 is CASRRTSTDTQYF. CDR3 DNA sequence: TGTGCCAGCAGGAGGACTAGCACAGATACGCAGTATTTT.

The chain recombines TRBV19 with TRBJ1-5; possible D gene TRBD1, 5 bases. In germline, CDR1 is LNHDA, CDR2 SQIVND (reference sequence). The V end was cut by 3 bases, the J end by 6 bases, with 12 bases between. This CDR3 spans 14 amino acids. CDR3 sequence (DNA): TGTGCCAGTAGTATTTGGGGCGGACCTCAGCCCCAGCATTTT. It codes for CASSIWGGPQPQHF.

The CDR3 DNA sequence: TGTGCCAGCAGGTCCGGGACAGGGAAGCATCAGCCCCAGCATTTT. Its translation: CASRSGTGKHQPQHF. The chain is built from TRBV6-5 and TRBJ1-5, with 9 bases lining up with TRBD1. This CDR3 is built from 15 residues. V shed 6 bases, J shed 5 bases, and the junction held 8 bases outside the gene matches. Germline V gene lookup returns CDR1 MNHEY and CDR2 SVGAGI.

The V and J genes are TRBV5-1 and TRBJ1-2; unclear D gene. V was pared by 2 bases and J by 6 bases, with 8 bases between. Per the germline V gene, CDR1 is SGHRS and CDR2 is YFSETQ. CDR3 length equals 12 residues. The CDR3 loop reads CASSLSGHGYTF. CDR3 bases: TGCGCCAGCAGCTTAAGCGGCCATGGCTACACCTTC.

The genes are TRBV28 and TRBJ2-1; 11 bases line up with TRBD2. Unmatched junction bases numbered 19, after V lost 3 bases and J lost 12 bases. The CDR3 sequence is 18 residues long. Looked up from germline, CDR1 is MDHEN and CDR2 is SYDVKM. This chain's CDR3 is CASSLGSTSGVTYSVQFF. The CDR3 DNA sequence: TGTGCCAGCAGTTTGGGATCGACTAGCGGGGTAACATATAGTGTGCAGTTCTTC.

This chain links TRBV5-1 with TRBJ2-3; D is perhaps TRBD2 (6 bases). CDR1 and CDR2 from the germline V gene are SGHRS and YFSETQ. The CDR3 spans 15 residues. Trimming pared 4 bases from V and 2 bases from J, leaving 14 bases between. The CDR3 coding sequence is TGCGCCAGCAGCCCGGAGGGGTCCTACACAGATACGCAGTATTTT. This translates into CASSPEGSYTDTQYF.